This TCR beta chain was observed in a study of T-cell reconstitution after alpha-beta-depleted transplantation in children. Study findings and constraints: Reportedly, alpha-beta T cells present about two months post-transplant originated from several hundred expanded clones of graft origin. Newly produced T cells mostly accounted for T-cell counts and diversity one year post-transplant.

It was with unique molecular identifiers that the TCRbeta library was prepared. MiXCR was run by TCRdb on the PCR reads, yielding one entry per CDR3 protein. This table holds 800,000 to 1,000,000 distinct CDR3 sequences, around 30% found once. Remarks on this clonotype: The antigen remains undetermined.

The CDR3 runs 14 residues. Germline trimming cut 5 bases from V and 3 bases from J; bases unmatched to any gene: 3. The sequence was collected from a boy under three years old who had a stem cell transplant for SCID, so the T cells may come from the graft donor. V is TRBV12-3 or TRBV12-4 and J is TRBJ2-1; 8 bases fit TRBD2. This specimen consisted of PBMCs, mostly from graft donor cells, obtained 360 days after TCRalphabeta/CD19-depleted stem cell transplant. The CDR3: CASSTRGGYNEQFF. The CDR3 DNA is TGTGCCAGCAGTACTCGGGGGGGCTACAATGAGCAGTTCTTC.